Listed here are 14 T cell receptor beta chains from one sample, sequenced in a study of response to subunit inactivated influenza vaccine. TCRdb re-analysed the RT-PCR reads in MiXCR, keeping a single row per CDR3 protein. The sample holds around 710,000 distinct CDR3 sequences; about 15% are singletons and the top ten take less than 9%. The sample here was PBMCs from blood, taken approximately 15 days before vaccination. These receptors all stem from a man aged 45-60 years who received an inactivated influenza vaccine.

This clonotype was found a few times. V and J are TRBV19 and TRBJ1-5, with 7 bases identical to TRBD1. CDR1 and CDR2 (germline): LNHDA, SQIVND (reference sequence). Trimming removed 3 bases from V and 3 bases from J; junction bases left unmatched: 5. The CDR3 spans 15 residues. The CDR3 protein is CASSIGQVVNQPQHF. As DNA, the CDR3 is TGTGCCAGTAGTATCGGACAGGTCGTCAATCAGCCCCAGCATTTT.

The chain employs TRBV18 and TRBJ1-6; TRBD1 might be the D (5 bases). Germline loops: CDR1 KGHSH, CDR2 LQKENI. V was shortened by 3 bases and J by 7 bases, with 13 bases between the two germline ends. This CDR3 spans 15 amino acids. The CDR3 DNA sequence: TGTGCCAGCTCACCGGGACCCCCGGGAAATTCACCCCTCCACTTT. Protein sequence: CASSPGPPGNSPLHF.

The chain employs TRBV7-2 and TRBJ2-7; 9 nucleotides agree with TRBD2. V gave up 4 bases and J gave up 4 bases; unmatched junction bases: 5. Germline assignment: CDR1 SGHTA and CDR2 FQGNSA. This CDR3 is 14 amino acids long. The CDR3 loop is CASSSRAGGYEQYF. CDR3 coding DNA: TGTGCCAGCAGCTCTCGAGCGGGGGGTTACGAGCAGTACTTC. Full variable domain (outside the CDR3, taken from reference TRBV7-2 and TRBJ2-7): GAGVSQSPSNKVTEKGKDVELRCDPISGHTALYWYRQSLGQGLEFLIYFQGNSAPDKSGLPSDRFSAERTGGSVSTLTIQRTQQEDSAVYLCASSSRAGGYEQYFGPGTRLTVT.

This clonotype has more than one count but fewer than ten. The chain uses TRBV7-9 and TRBJ2-2; 9 nucleotides agree with TRBD1. The CDR3 has 16 residues. Per germline, CDR1 SEHNR and CDR2 FQNEAQ (reference sequence). The J segment lost 5 bases and the V segment lost 1 base, leaving 5 bases of the junction unmatched. CDR3 sequence reads: CASSLGDRGKTGELFF. CDR3 DNA sequence: TGTGCCAGCAGCTTAGGAGACAGGGGGAAGACCGGGGAGCTGTTTTTT.

This clonotype was seen only a few times. DNA of the CDR3: TGTGCCTGCATGGACAGGGGGACTTTTGAAGCTTTCTTT. Translation: CACMDRGTFEAFF. The chain recombines TRBV30 with TRBJ1-1, with 10 bases lining up with TRBD1. CDR1 and CDR2 from the germline V gene are GTSNPN and SVGIG (reference sequence). J was trimmed by 7 bases and V by 6 bases; bases with no gene match: 8. The length of the CDR3 is 13 residues.

The rearrangement links TRBV4-2 to TRBJ1-3; 7 bases align to TRBD1. Germline loops: CDR1 LGHNA, CDR2 YNFKEQ. With V trimmed by 4 bases and J by 4 bases, 1 base remained unmatched. The CDR3 sequence is 13 residues long. The CDR3 region is CASSRDSGNTIYF. The CDR3, as DNA: TGTGCCAGCAGCCGGGACAGCGGAAACACCATATATTTT.

This chain connects TRBV5-6 to TRBJ1-2, with D perhaps TRBD1 (6 bases). The CDR3 runs 16 residues. The germline V gene encodes CDR1 SGHDT and CDR2 YYEEEE. Trimming stripped 3 bases from V and 4 bases from J, with 19 bases between. In DNA form, the CDR3 reads TGTGCCAGCAGCTATTCCGGGACACGGAGGACCTATGGCTACACCTTC. Translating gives CASSYSGTRRTYGYTF.

This rearrangement joins TRBV6-2 or TRBV6-3 to TRBJ2-4; no firm D call. This CDR3 is 12 amino acids long. V was shortened by 5 bases and J by 13 bases, with 15 bases between the two germline ends. Per the germline V gene, CDR1 is MNHEY and CDR2 is SVGEGT. CDR3 region: CASSASTSAQYF. CDR3 in DNA: TGTGCCAGCAGTGCCTCGACATCGGCACAGTACTTC.

This clonotype has a handful of counts. The chain's CDR3 is CASSYTGRQGEAQYF. The CDR3 bases are TGTGCCAGCAGCTACACGGGTCGACAGGGGGAGGCCCAGTACTTC. The genes are TRBV7-2 and TRBJ2-5; TRBD1 agrees at 9 bases. This CDR3 spans 15 amino acids. Unmatched junction bases numbered 12, after V lost 4 bases and J lost 9 bases. CDR1 is SGHTA and CDR2 is FQGNSA in the germline V gene.

This clonotype was counted at least ten times. An end of the junction differs from the germline gene, which may be a read error. V and J are TRBV5-1 and TRBJ2-7; D is perhaps TRBD2 (5 bases). CDR1 and CDR2 from the germline V gene are SGHRS and YFSETQ. The CDR3 consists of 13 residues. The CDR3 region has the DNA TGTGCCAGCAGCTTAGTCAGCGGCTACGAGCAGTACTTC. It encodes CASSLVSGYEQYF.

This clonotype was seen a handful of times. The chain uses TRBV3-1 and TRBJ2-7, with D hard to call. This CDR3 contains 14 residues. Germline CDR1 is LGHDT and CDR2 is YNNKEL (reference sequence). V lost 1 base and J 0 bases, leaving 7 bases between the germline ends. The chain's CDR3 is CASSQGWDSYEQYF. CDR3 bases: TGTGCCAGCAGCCAAGGGTGGGACTCCTACGAGCAGTACTTC.

The J gene is TRBJ2-1, the V gene TRBV12-3 or TRBV12-4; D remains ambiguous. The CDR3 consists of 11 residues. V was pared by 6 bases and J by 8 bases, with 8 bases between. This CDR3 is CASSPGYEQFF. The DNA of the CDR3 is TGTGCCAGCAGCCCGGGTTATGAGCAGTTCTTC.

This clonotype was found a few times. This chain joins TRBV12-3 or TRBV12-4 and TRBJ1-2; D possibly corresponds to TRBD1 (5 bases). The CDR3 totals 17 residues. Trimming shortened V by 2 bases and J by 2 bases, and 18 bases separated the two germline ends. As DNA, the CDR3 is TGTGCCAGCAGTTTAACGGGAAACGTCGGGGGGAACTATGGCTACACCTTC. It translates to CASSLTGNVGGNYGYTF.

V gene TRBV28 combines with J gene TRBJ1-2; no clear D gene. V was trimmed by 6 bases and J by 4 bases, leaving 9 bases between them. CDR1 is MDHEN, CDR2 SYDVKM, per germline. The CDR3 sequence is 12 residues long. Here the CDR3 DNA reads TGTGCCAGCAGCGAAGGAACCTATGGCTACACCTTC. This sequence encodes CASSEGTYGYTF.